This paragraph reports one T cell receptor (beta chain). This entry comes from a study of blood T cell repertoires in COVID-19. Study information: Samples of COVID-19 (acute and convalescent) were obtained from the United States, Italy and Spain.

Profiling relied on immunoSEQ multiplex PCR, and the TCRdb table lists in-frame clones only, not all of them. This sample has over 130,000 clones; about 87% occur once, and the top ten carry 2.5%. Trimming took off 3 bases at V and 8 bases at J, with 11 bases between the two ends. Germline V gene lookup returns CDR1 SGDLS and CDR2 YYNGEE. The CDR3 length is 12 residues. The V gene is TRBV9, the J gene TRBJ1-2, with D unresolved. The clonotype originates from a human donor with COVID-19, enrolled during active disease. The donor label of this sample is uncertain. Input material: peripheral blood. Here the CDR3 reads CASSAQTGGYTF. In DNA, the CDR3 is TGTGCCAGCAGCGCGCAGACGGGAGGCTACACCTTC.